This T cell receptor (beta chain) was recorded in a study of tumor and adjacent non-tumor tissue in lung cancer. TCRbeta libraries were built with three rounds of nested PCR, modified from ARM-PCR. TCRdb re-called the multiplex PCR reads with MiXCR, one entry per CDR3 protein. The data contain some 120,000 distinct CDR3 sequences, 66% of them seen just once; the ten biggest clones take up more than 10%. RNA was extracted from bulk tissue without any cell sorting. Donors were chemotherapy-naive, newly diagnosed lung cancer surgical patients in China, August–late 2014. Study-wide findings and caveats: In normal lung, the top 100 clones were significantly more dominant than in tumor. Patients with more diverse tumor TCRs had worse survival. Significantly higher TCR diversity was found in tumor than normal lung.

Regarding this clonotype: Its matching antigen is unknown.

The germline V and J ends were trimmed by 1 base and 2 bases, with 3 bases remaining between them. The CDR3 runs to 13 residues. Germline V CDR1 and CDR2: SEHNR, FQNEAQ (reference sequence). The TCR comes from a man younger than 45 with non-small cell lung cancer. The chain employs TRBV7-9 and TRBJ2-1; D is unresolved. Sample: lung tumor tissue. CDR3 DNA sequence: TGTGCCAGCAGCTTAGTTACCTACAATGAGCAGTTCTTC. It translates to CASSLVTYNEQFF.